The present entry profiles one T cell receptor beta chain with its context. Its antigen specificity is not known. Base-call qualities are not available, and no considerably larger clone is one nucleotide away. These data come from a study of blood T cell repertoires in COVID-19 (dated by TCRdb to 2019 to 2021). In the study overall: Samples covering the acute and convalescent phases of COVID-19 were provided by collaborators in the United States, Italy and Spain. The material from the prospective study consisted of cDNA or gDNA derived from T cells, B-cell-depleted T cells, or PBMCs. Deeply sampled blood TCRbeta repertoires from subjects exposed to, actively infected with, or recovered from COVID-19 were included in the dataset. The repertoires were released in a freely available public database meant as a resource for research on the immune response to SARS-CoV-2. Samples were obtained from the ongoing ImmuneRACE study (first 160 participants) and from 1,254 subjects provided by 6 global collaborators. A de-identified subject ID, COVID-19 status, age in years and sex were almost always included in the sample metadata. Where available, HLA class I and class II types were obtained from metadata supplied by the sample provider rather than from assay-based typing. On the study overall, not on this receptor specifically: The amount of clinical and demographic metadata varied by source and participant and was provided uncurated.

The immunoSEQ Assay, a bias-controlled multiplex PCR, was used to amplify TCRbeta CDR3 regions from genomic DNA. From the authors' description of their analysis: The number of nucleated cells in each sample was estimated by amplification of reference gene primers within the assay. Sequence reads were collapsed and filtered to measure the absolute abundance of every unique TCRbeta CDR3 rearrangement. Productive Simpson clonality was computed per sample as the square root of Simpson's diversity index over productive rearrangements. Entries here come from immuneACCESS through TCRdb and include only in-frame sequences with V and J called. Some clones fail to appear in such tables; in the studies checked, an unresolved V gene covers under half of the shortfall, and the cause of the remainder is unknown. V, J and clone size are taken as reported in that table, and D and trimming were inferred from the DNA itself. For this sample there are about 260,000 clones; 80% to 90% appear just once. In total, the top ten clones hold 9.5% to 13% of the sample.

One collaborating source in Seattle enrolled patients during active infection and followed them longitudinally through the course of disease. Collaborating institutions collected whole blood in K2EDTA tubes following their own protocols. For TCRbeta analysis, collaborators shipped samples as frozen whole blood, isolated PBMCs, or DNA extracted from either of those sample types. The sample was peripheral blood. The clonotype was recovered from a woman aged 70 to 79 with COVID-19, enrolled during active disease.

The CDR3 region reads CAWSQIGAGRKVGYTF. The bases read TGTGCCTGGAGTCAAATAGGGGCAGGGCGGAAGGTCGGCTACACCTTC. This sequence uses TRBV30 and TRBJ1-2; the D gene is perhaps TRBD1, on 5 matching bases. Deletion took 2 bases off V and 8 bases off J, with a span of 24 bases between the germline ends. CDR1 and CDR2, per the germline V gene (reference sequence), are GTSNPN and SVGIG. Inclusive of the bounding cysteine and phenylalanine, the CDR3 is 16 residues long. Only the CDR3 DNA is retained, 48 bases long and in frame from the first base.